The TCR beta chain described here comes from a study of CD8+ T cells in alopecia areata (dated by TCRdb to 2016 to 2019). Broadly, across the study: Treated patients were enrolled in an open-label pilot trial of oral tofacitinib, 5 to 10 mg twice daily, for moderate-to-severe alopecia areata. Amplification of TCRbeta CDR3 regions was done by immunoSEQ multiplex PCR using 35 Vbeta forward primers and 13 Jbeta reverse primers. Tofacitinib was administered for 6 to 18 months, and 6 months of follow-up off drug were then conducted to assess delayed response and recurrence. RNA was obtained with the PAXgene miRNA kit for fixed scalp, the miRNeasy kit for PBMCs, and the RNeasy kit for mouse skin. Scalp tissue and sorted CD4+ and CD8+ peripheral blood T cells from patchy and totalis/universalis alopecia areata patients and from healthy controls were covered by human TCRbeta sequencing. Tofacitinib-treated patients had biopsies at baseline and at 4 and 24 weeks of treatment, with a later scalp biopsy in several patients. Clonality in the scalp was compared among normal scalp (n=4), patchy alopecia areata scalp (n=8), and alopecia totalis/universalis scalp (n=8). The study used high-throughput TCRbeta sequencing to examine T cell clonal expansion in alopecia areata, in both the C3H/HeJ mouse model and human patients.

Sample time point, as interpreted from the label and publication: baseline before oral tofacitinib. Peripheral blood and lesional scalp punch biopsies were obtained from patients with alopecia areata. PBMCs were separated by density centrifugation and stained for CD3, CD4 and CD8, after which CD4+ and CD8+ T cells were sorted on a FACSAria. The germline V gene provides CDR1 SGHRS and CDR2 YFSETQ. Counted from cysteine to phenylalanine, this CDR3 has 14 amino acids. Only the CDR3 portion is preserved as DNA: 42 bases, with reading frame beginning at the first base. V ends up 0 bases short and J 4 bases short, with an unmatched junction base count of 4. Libraries were constructed by the immunoSEQ multiplex PCR assay. To provide template for TCR sequencing, every sample had RNA extracted and reverse transcribed into cDNA. First-strand cDNA was synthesized using SuperScript III with a 2:1 mix of oligo-dT and random hexamers. A synthetic immune receptor repertoire was used to assess amplification bias, and residual bias was removed computationally. The authors processed their data as follows. Raw reads were preprocessed for error removal, and CDR3 was defined according to IMGT conventions as running from the conserved cysteine to phenylalanine. Clonality was computed by normalizing Shannon entropy by log2 of the number of productive unique TCRs and subtracting the result from 1. Scalp TCRbeta sequences were cross-referenced with sorted blood CD4 and CD8 repertoires so that the CD4 or CD8 identity of scalp clones could be inferred. TCRdb took over this immuneACCESS table, retaining in-frame rearrangements with V and J assigned. Such tables are incomplete; in checked studies, under half of the missing clones stem from an unresolved V gene, and the remainder is unexplained. Clonal size and the V and J genes are those of that table, whereas D and trimming came from the DNA. Recorded for this sample are about 150,000 clones; 87% of them occurred a single time. About 16% of the sample belongs to the ten largest clones.

About this clone: The antigen this receptor binds is unknown. There are no base qualities to consult, and no much larger clone falls within one base.

The full study reports these points: Scalp TCR repertoire analysis is complicated because resident alphabeta T cells in normal human skin are also sequenced, whereas mouse skin is dominated by gammadelta T cells. TCR sequences shared between patients were less clear than in mice, possibly partly because of HLA diversity in the patient population. Lesional scalp, especially in alopecia totalis/universalis, showed higher clonality and more expanded CD8+ clones than normal scalp, suggesting antigenic drive.

The sequence was obtained from a human donor with alopecia areata. Recombination connected TRBV5-1 to TRBJ2-7, with 7 middle bases fitting TRBD2. The material sequenced was CD8+ T cells sorted from blood, taken at week 0. This receptor carries the CDR3 CASSLGEGLYEQYF. The nucleotide sequence reads as follows: TGCGCCAGCAGCTTGGGGGAGGGCCTATACGAGCAGTACTTC.